These 8 T cell receptor beta chains were sequenced from one sample in a study of cytomegalovirus exposure and HLA in healthy donors. Both 60 Vbeta primers and 13 Jbeta primers went into the PCR. Generated by immunoSEQ multiplex PCR, the TCRdb table keeps only in-frame clones and is missing some. The sample has roughly 170,000 clones; around four fifths are singletons. Sequences were obtained from PBMCs. These receptors came from a man younger than 45 in good health and CMV-seronegative.

The CDR3 region has the DNA TGTGCCAGCTCACCCCAGGAAGGGGGGAACACTGAAGCTTTCTTT. This translates into CASSPQEGGNTEAFF. This chain connects TRBV18 to TRBJ1-1; D is perhaps TRBD1 (6 bases). V gave up 3 bases and J gave up 1 base, with 12 bases separating them. The CDR3 has 15 amino acids. Germline-derived CDR1 and CDR2 are KGHSH and LQKENI.

This clone has just a few counts. DNA for the CDR3: TGTGCCAGCAGCTTGATGGGAGCGTCCCAAGAGACCCAGTACTTC. Its protein product is CASSLMGASQETQYF. The chain is built from TRBV7-9 and TRBJ2-5; D is perhaps TRBD2 (5 bases). The V and J ends lost 3 bases and 1 base respectively, with 12 bases between them. This CDR3 has 15 amino acids. Germline V CDR1 and CDR2: SEHNR, FQNEAQ (reference sequence).

The chain couples TRBV15 to TRBJ1-2, with 9 bases aligning to TRBD1. Germline V CDR1 and CDR2: LNHNV, YYDKDF (reference sequence). The CDR3 is made up of 14 amino acids. V gave up 5 bases and J gave up 8 bases; unmatched junction bases: 9. CDR3 sequence (DNA): TGTGCCACCAGCGAAAGGGACAGGGTTAACGGCTACACCTTC. This translates into CATSERDRVNGYTF.

The chain carries TRBV27 and TRBJ1-5; 7 nucleotides agree with TRBD1. This CDR3 comprises 16 residues. Germline CDR1 and CDR2: MNHEY and SMNVEV (reference sequence). The ends lost 6 bases at V and 2 bases at J; junction bases unmatched: 10. CDR3 DNA sequence: TGTGCCAGCAGGTATTCAGGGGGATCGGGCAATCAGCCCCAGCATTTT. Translated, it gives CASRYSGGSGNQPQHF.

The V call is TRBV7-3, the J call TRBJ2-5; D uncertain. The CDR3 covers 14 residues. CDR1 and CDR2 (germline): SGHTA, FQGTGA. V lost 5 bases, J lost 2 bases, and 12 bases lay in between. The CDR3 region has the DNA TGTGCCAGCAGCGAACTGGGCTTGCAAGAGACCCAGTACTTC. This sequence encodes CASSELGLQETQYF.

Only one count was recorded for this clone. The V gene is TRBV5-1, the J gene TRBJ2-6; TRBD1 matches 7 bases. Germline values: CDR1 SGHRS, CDR2 YFSETQ. This CDR3 is 17 amino acids long. V lost 0 bases, J lost 2 bases, and 5 bases stayed unmatched. The CDR3 DNA is TGCGCCAGCAGCTTGGGGACAGGCTCTCCTGGGGCCAACGTCCTGACTTTC. Encoded protein: CASSLGTGSPGANVLTF.

In nucleotides, the CDR3 is TGTGCCAGCAGCGTGAGGGGGACTGGAAACACCATATATTTT. This translates into CASSVRGTGNTIYF. The V gene is TRBV5-4, the J gene TRBJ1-3, with D maybe TRBD1 (6 bases). The V end lost 4 bases, the J end lost 2 bases, and 10 bases lay between the germline ends. Germline CDR1 is SGHNT and CDR2 is YYREEE (reference sequence). The CDR3 totals 14 residues.

In DNA form, the CDR3 reads TGTGCCAGCAACGTGGGGGGGAACTATGGCTACACCTTC. It encodes CASNVGGNYGYTF. V and J are TRBV28 and TRBJ1-2; maybe TRBD1 (5 bases). The CDR3 has 13 amino acids. V was pared by 7 bases and J by 2 bases, with 11 bases between. Germline assignment: CDR1 MDHEN and CDR2 SYDVKM.